The 29 T cell receptor beta chains given below trace back to one sample, sequenced in a study of shared clonotypes between healthy human individuals. Using immunoSEQ multiplex PCR, the repertoire was profiled, and TCRdb retains in-frame clones only, with some absent. The repertoire includes under 2,000,000 clones, approximately 94% of them detected once, and 1.2% sits in the top ten. It was CD45RO-negative cells, positively selected for CCR7, that made up naive CD8 cells, with terminally differentiated effector memory CD45RA+ cells excluded. Sequences were obtained from naive CD8+ T cells sorted from blood. These receptors originate from a man aged 18-30 years in good health.

This clone came up once. V usage is TRBV6-1 and J usage is TRBJ1-2, with D possibly matching TRBD1 (6 bases). Germline V CDR1 and CDR2: MNHNS, SASEGT. The CDR3 totals 14 residues. V shed 4 bases and J shed 4 bases, with 13 bases lying between them. Here the CDR3 reads CASSAAGEFYGYTF. The CDR3, as DNA: TGTGCCAGCAGTGCTGCAGGGGAGTTCTATGGCTACACCTTC.

This chain uses TRBV7-9 with TRBJ2-3; 7 bases are shared with TRBD1. The junction had 8 bases not matched to a gene; V was cut back by 6 bases and J by 2 bases. CDR3 length: 15 amino acids. CDR1 is SEHNR and CDR2 is FQNEAQ in the germline V gene (reference sequence). CDR3: CASSGDSGNTDTQYF. CDR3 bases: TGTGCCAGCAGTGGGGACAGTGGGAACACAGATACGCAGTATTTT. Complete variable domain (other parts from reference TRBV7-9 and TRBJ2-3): DTGVSQNPRHKITKRGQNVTFRCDPISEHNRLYWYRQTLGQGPEFLTYFQNEAQLEKSRLLSDRFSAERPKGSFSTLEIQRTEQGDSAMYLCASSGDSGNTDTQYFGPGTRLTVL.

This clone was seen once. V usage is TRBV6-1 and J usage is TRBJ2-3; 10 bases align to TRBD2. V gave up 2 bases and J gave up 7 bases; unmatched junction bases: 3. CDR3 length equals 14 residues. In germline, CDR1 is MNHNS, CDR2 SASEGT. CDR3 sequence reads: CASSETSGMYTQYF. In nucleotides, the CDR3 is TGTGCCAGCAGTGAAACTAGCGGGATGTATACGCAGTATTTT.

This sequence joins TRBV4-3 and TRBJ1-3; D not resolved. The CDR3 is made up of 15 amino acids. V was shortened by 1 base and J by 0 bases, with 7 bases between the two germline ends. Germline lookup yields CDR1 LGHNA and CDR2 YSLEER. The CDR3 sequence is CASSQGARSGNTIYF. In DNA, the CDR3 is TGCGCCAGCAGCCAAGGGGCCCGCTCTGGAAACACCATATATTTT.

The V gene is TRBV5-6, the J gene TRBJ1-2; no clear D gene. V shed 4 bases and J shed 4 bases, with 14 bases lying between them. This CDR3 is built from 14 residues. Germline V CDR1 and CDR2: SGHDT, YYEEEE. CDR3 residues: CASSEEAVVYGYTF. CDR3 nucleotides: TGTGCCAGCAGCGAGGAGGCTGTGGTCTATGGCTACACCTTC.

This rearrangement joins TRBV11-2 to TRBJ2-5; D is unclear. Germline CDR1 and CDR2: SGHAT and FQNNGV. The V end lost 2 bases, the J end lost 2 bases, and 12 bases lay between the germline ends. The CDR3 contains 15 residues. As DNA, the CDR3 is TGTGCCAGCAGCTTAATGTTAGAGATTCAAGAGACCCAGTACTTC. This codes for CASSLMLEIQETQYF. The variable domain in full, completed from reference TRBV11-2 and TRBJ2-5, reads EAGVAQSPRYKIIEKRQSVAFWCNPISGHATLYWYQQILGQGPKLLIQFQNNGVVDDSQLPKDRFSAERLKGVDSTLKIQPAKLEDSAVYLCASSLMLEIQETQYFGPGTRLLVL.

This clone was observed a single time. V and J are TRBV30 and TRBJ2-7; D not resolved. Looked up from germline, CDR1 is GTSNPN and CDR2 is SVGIG (reference sequence). There are 13 residues in the CDR3. Trimming took 0 bases from V and 5 from J, leaving 11 bases between them. The CDR3 nucleotides are TGTGCCTGGAGTGTAGTGAGTGATCACGAGCAGTACTTC. Translating it yields CAWSVVSDHEQYF.

The V gene is TRBV14, the J gene TRBJ1-1; D not certain. In germline, CDR1 is SGHDN, CDR2 FVKESK. The V end lost 4 bases, the J end lost 6 bases, and 12 bases lay between the germline ends. This CDR3 is built from 13 residues. The CDR3 DNA is TGTGCCAGCAGCCTTCCCCCTGAGGCTGAAGCTTTCTTT. Encoded protein: CASSLPPEAEAFF.

V and J are TRBV4-1 and TRBJ2-3; 10 bases are shared with TRBD2. After removal of 0 bases from V and 7 bases from J, the junction contained 7 bases not matched to a gene. This CDR3 has 16 residues. The germline gives CDR1 MGHRA, CDR2 YSYEKL. This chain's CDR3 is CASSQEPLAGPNTQYF. In DNA, the CDR3 is TGCGCCAGCAGCCAAGAGCCACTAGCGGGACCAAATACGCAGTATTTT.

V and J are TRBV4-2 and TRBJ2-3; the match to TRBD2 covers 12 bases. This CDR3 is 19 amino acids long. The V gene end was trimmed by 2 bases and the J gene end by 2 bases; junction bases not matched to a gene: 11. Germline CDR1 and CDR2: LGHNA and YNFKEQ. The CDR3 DNA reads TGTGCCAGCAGCCAAACCACTAGCGGGGGGTCCTCCAACACAGATACGCAGTATTTT. Its translation: CASSQTTSGGSSNTDTQYF.

The V call is TRBV28, the J call TRBJ2-3; TRBD2 aligns across 8 bases. Losses at the gene ends were 3 bases for V and 2 bases for J; bases not matched to a gene: 10. This CDR3 has 17 amino acids. The V gene's germline CDR1 is MDHEN and CDR2 SYDVKM. The chain's CDR3 is CASSFYPGGELTDTQYF. DNA for the CDR3: TGTGCCAGCAGTTTCTATCCGGGGGGGGAGCTCACAGATACGCAGTATTTT.

The chain combines TRBV18 with TRBJ1-3; 8 bases fit TRBD1. The CDR3 length is 15 residues. Germline V gives CDR1 KGHSH, CDR2 LQKENI. Trimming cost V 1 base and J 1 base; bases outside gene matches: 0. CDR3 in amino acids: CASSPRTGSGNTIYF. Written as DNA, the CDR3 is TGTGCCAGCTCACCACGGACAGGGTCTGGAAACACCATATATTTT.

This chain joins TRBV5-8 and TRBJ2-1, with TRBD1 as a possible D gene (6 bases). The CDR3 length is 13 residues. The germline V gene encodes CDR1 SGHTS and CDR2 YDEGEE. V lost 2 bases, J lost 7 bases, and 10 bases lay in between. This CDR3 is CASSFSGENEQFF. CDR3 coding DNA: TGTGCCAGCAGCTTCTCAGGGGAGAATGAGCAGTTCTTC.

The V and J genes are TRBV6-5 and TRBJ1-4, with 7 positions matching TRBD1. Germline V gene sequence: CDR1 MNHEY, CDR2 SVGAGI. V was pared by 2 bases and J by 8 bases, with 5 bases of the junction left unmatched. This CDR3 comprises 14 residues. The CDR3 DNA reads as TGTGCCAGCAGTTACGCAGGGGGAGAGGAAAAACTGTTTTTT. It yields the protein CASSYAGGEEKLFF.

This clone was counted once. The V and J genes are TRBV19 and TRBJ1-1; D ambiguous. V lost 10 bases to trimming and J lost 1 base, with 10 bases between them. The CDR3 is 12 amino acids. The germline gives CDR1 LNHDA, CDR2 SQIVND (reference sequence). CDR3 DNA sequence: TGTGCCACCCACGAGGGGAACACTGAAGCTTTCTTT. Translating gives CATHEGNTEAFF.

The chain is built from TRBV13 and TRBJ2-5, with unresolved D. Trimming removed 2 bases from V and 2 bases from J, with 12 bases in between. The germline CDR1 and CDR2 sequences are PRHDT and FYEKMQ (reference sequence). The CDR3 spans 15 residues. CDR3 protein: CASSLKGLAQETQYF. The CDR3 coding sequence is TGTGCCAGCAGCTTAAAAGGCCTGGCTCAAGAGACCCAGTACTTC.

The genes are TRBV7-9 and TRBJ1-3, with D unclear. CDR3 length: 15 residues. Germline values: CDR1 SEHNR, CDR2 FQNEAQ (reference sequence). V was shortened by 3 bases and J by 0 bases, with 9 bases between the two germline ends. The CDR3 here is CASSFQDYSGNTIYF. The CDR3 DNA reads TGTGCCAGCAGCTTCCAAGACTACTCTGGAAACACCATATATTTT.

The CDR3 DNA follows: TGTGCCTGGAACGAACTACGCGCCGGGGAGCTGTTTTTT. This translates into CAWNELRAGELFF. This chain connects TRBV30 to TRBJ2-2; no clear D. CDR3 length: 13 amino acids. Germline CDR1 and CDR2: GTSNPN and SVGIG (reference sequence). Trimming cost V 4 bases and J 6 bases, with 12 bases left between them.

This clone came up once. The J gene is TRBJ2-1, the V gene TRBV13, with 7 nucleotides matching TRBD1. After removal of 3 bases from V and 4 bases from J, the junction contained 6 bases not matched to a gene. The germline CDR1 and CDR2 sequences are PRHDT and FYEKMQ (reference sequence). The CDR3 has 15 residues. The CDR3 loop reads CASSFDRVGYNEQFF. CDR3 DNA: TGTGCCAGCAGCTTTGACAGGGTGGGGTACAATGAGCAGTTCTTC.

The chain has TRBV11-2 and TRBJ1-2, with a possible D match to TRBD1 (6 bases). V gave up 1 base and J gave up 8 bases, with 14 bases separating them. The V gene's germline CDR1 is SGHAT and CDR2 FQNNGV. The length of the CDR3 is 14 residues. CDR3: CASSLGTGGRGYTF. The CDR3 DNA reads as TGTGCCAGCAGCTTAGGAACGGGGGGCCGGGGCTACACCTTC.

This clone was counted a single time. The chain employs TRBV7-6 and TRBJ2-3; 12 bases are shared with TRBD2. Trimming removed 5 bases from V and 4 bases from J; junction bases left unmatched: 7. Germline V gives CDR1 SGHVS, CDR2 FNYEAQ. The CDR3 length is 16 residues. The CDR3: CASSPATSGSPDTQYF. The CDR3 DNA follows: TGTGCCAGCAGCCCCGCGACTAGCGGGAGCCCAGATACGCAGTATTTT.

The chain uses TRBV7-9 and TRBJ1-6; D is uncertain. CDR1 and CDR2 from the germline V gene are SEHNR and FQNEAQ (reference sequence). This CDR3 has 15 amino acids. V was cut by 5 bases and J by 5 bases, with 13 bases left in between. The CDR3 DNA is TGTGCCAGCAGCCCTAGAGGACCGAATAATTCACCCCTCCACTTT. Its translation is CASSPRGPNNSPLHF.

The V and J genes are TRBV5-5 and TRBJ2-7, with 9 bases identical to TRBD2. The ends lost 2 bases at V and 0 bases at J; junction bases unmatched: 3. The V gene's germline CDR1 is SGHKS and CDR2 YYEKEE (reference sequence). This CDR3 has 15 amino acids. This CDR3 reads CASSFSSGDSYEQYF. In DNA form, the CDR3 reads TGTGCCAGCAGCTTTTCTAGCGGGGACTCCTACGAGCAGTACTTC.

The J gene is TRBJ1-1, the V gene TRBV2; D is possibly TRBD1 (5 bases). V lost 1 base to trimming and J lost 10 bases, with 16 bases between them. The germline gives CDR1 SNHLY, CDR2 FYNNEI. This CDR3 is built from 14 residues. The CDR3 loop is CASSEVWGLGGAFF. The DNA of the CDR3 is TGTGCCAGCAGTGAAGTTTGGGGCCTCGGAGGAGCTTTCTTT.

The gene calls are TRBV6-6 and TRBJ2-2, with unresolved D. The V and J ends lost 1 base and 3 bases respectively, with 12 bases between them. The CDR3 totals 16 residues. Germline V gives CDR1 MNHNY, CDR2 SVGAGI (reference sequence). In DNA form, the CDR3 reads TGTGCCAGCAGTTACTTAGGCCCGAGATACACCGGGGAGCTGTTTTTT. Translating it yields CASSYLGPRYTGELFF.

The chain links TRBV2 to TRBJ1-5; D possibly corresponds to TRBD1 (5 bases). Germline V gives CDR1 SNHLY, CDR2 FYNNEI. CDR3 length equals 16 residues. V was trimmed by 2 bases and J by 2 bases, leaving 13 bases between them. DNA for the CDR3: TGTGCCAGCAGTGAAATGATAGGGGACGGCAATCAGCCCCAGCATTTT. This codes for CASSEMIGDGNQPQHF.

V and J are TRBV2 and TRBJ2-7; D possibly uses TRBD1 or TRBD2 (7 bases each). CDR3 size: 14 residues. Between the trimmed V and J ends, which lost 7 bases and 4 bases, there was a span of 17 bases. Germline V lookup: CDR1 SNHLY, CDR2 FYNNEI. This chain's CDR3 is CASISQGEGYEQYF. The DNA of the CDR3 is TGTGCCAGCATTTCCCAGGGGGAGGGATACGAGCAGTACTTC.

The V gene is TRBV28, the J gene TRBJ1-2, with 9 bases lining up with TRBD1. The germline gives CDR1 MDHEN, CDR2 SYDVKM. The CDR3 covers 13 residues. Losses at the gene ends were 3 bases for V and 8 bases for J; bases not matched to a gene: 4. CDR3 amino acids: CASSFTGGAGYTF. Here the CDR3 DNA reads TGTGCCAGCAGTTTCACAGGGGGCGCGGGCTACACCTTC.

In the case of this clone: The identical CDR3 is also encoded by other nucleotide sequences in the sample. The rearrangement uses TRBV29-1 and TRBJ2-2; D not resolved. CDR3 length equals 13 residues. Trimming stripped 5 bases from V and 1 base from J, with 8 bases between. Germline CDR1 reads SQVTM; CDR2 reads ANQGSEA. The CDR3 coding sequence is TGCAGCGTTCTATGGGGGAACACCGGGGAGCTGTTTTTT. Protein product: CSVLWGNTGELFF.